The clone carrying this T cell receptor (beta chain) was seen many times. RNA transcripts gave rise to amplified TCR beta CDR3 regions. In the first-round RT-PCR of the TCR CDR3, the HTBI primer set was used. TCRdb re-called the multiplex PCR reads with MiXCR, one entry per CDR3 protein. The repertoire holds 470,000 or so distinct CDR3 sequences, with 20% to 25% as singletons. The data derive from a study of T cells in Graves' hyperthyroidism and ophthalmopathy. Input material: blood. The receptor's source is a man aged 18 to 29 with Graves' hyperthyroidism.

The CDR3 nucleotides read TGCAGTGCTAGAGAGGGCCGTAGGGAGACCCAGTACTTC. Its translation is CSAREGRRETQYF. This rearrangement joins TRBV20-1 to TRBJ2-5, with D unclear. The V end lost 0 bases, the J end lost 5 bases, and 10 bases lay between the germline ends. The CDR3 has 13 amino acids. The germline gives CDR1 DFQATT, CDR2 SNEGSKA (reference sequence).